The source of this T cell receptor (beta chain) is a study of regulatory T cells in long-lasting Graves disease. The time point: newly diagnosed GD, antithyroid drugs for less than 3 months. Following extraction of RNA from PBMCs, that RNA was used to make the TCR library. The CDR3 contains 17 residues. CDR1 MNHNS and CDR2 SASEGT come from the germline V gene. V was clipped by 1 base and J by 4 bases, with 17 bases between them. The TCR beta library used iRepertoire HTBI primers with Arm-PCR amplification of CDR3. TCRdb passed the multiplex PCR reads through MiXCR, listing each CDR3 protein once. The sample lists some 450,000 distinct CDR3 sequences, approximately 16% occurring once. Many counts were recorded for this clonotype. The same sample was also used in a study of T cells in Graves' hyperthyroidism and ophthalmopathy. That work states: Blood also contained most expanded thyroid clonotypes above 0.001.

The TCR comes from a woman in her twenties or thirties with Graves disease. The chain has TRBV6-1 and TRBJ2-1; D is unclear. Source: peripheral blood mononuclear cells (PBMCs), taken at new diagnosis, from a patient treated with antithyroid drugs. CDR3 residues: CASSEGHLAILYNEQFF. CDR3 DNA sequence: TGTGCCAGCAGTGAAGGGCACTTAGCTATCCTTTACAATGAGCAGTTCTTC.